This TCR beta chain was sequenced during a study of beta chain features in type 1 diabetes. Regarding the study as a whole: Moderately but significantly shorter TCRB CDR3s were found in Type 1 diabetes patients in all four CD4+ subsets.

The study reverse transcribed the entire isolated RNA, so it sequenced expressed TCRB transcripts. Here immunoSEQ multiplex PCR was the method, and the copy in TCRdb shows in-frame clones only, minus some. The data show hundreds of thousands of clones, roughly 13% seen once. A few counts support this clone. Its antigen is as yet unknown. Germline CDR1 reads MNHEY; CDR2 reads SMNVEV (reference sequence). This CDR3 spans 15 amino acids. Trimming stripped 2 bases from V and 1 base from J, with 11 bases between. The sample was naive CD4+ T cells from blood. This receptor was identified in a man between 18 and 35 years old with type 1 diabetes. This rearrangement joins TRBV27 to TRBJ2-5; D may be TRBD1 (5 bases). The CDR3 nucleotides read TGTGCCAGCAGTTTAAGGGGCAGCCTCCAAGAGACCCAGTACTTC. Residues: CASSLRGSLQETQYF.